These 27 T cell receptor beta chains share one sample of origin, sequenced in a study of beta chain features in type 1 diabetes. These receptors have no identified antigens. Study outcomes and limitations: Moderately but significantly shorter TCRB CDR3s were found in Type 1 diabetes patients in all four CD4+ subsets.

Every bit of the isolated RNA underwent reverse transcription, so sequencing read expressed TCRB transcripts. The protocol was immunoSEQ multiplex PCR, while the TCRdb copy is restricted to in-frame clones and leaves out a portion. The table includes 300,000 to 400,000 clones, roughly 13% detected once. Sequencing used naive CD4+ T cells from blood. The receptors come from a woman in her late teens or twenties with type 1 diabetes.

The chain couples TRBV7-6 to TRBJ2-3; the match to TRBD2 covers 7 bases. Germline CDR1 is SGHVS and CDR2 is FNYEAQ. V was pared by 1 base and J by 4 bases, with 14 bases of the junction left unmatched. The CDR3 is 18 residues long. CDR3 protein: CASSLGPPSGGMADTQYF. The CDR3 nucleotides are TGTGCCAGCAGCTTAGGCCCGCCCTCGGGGGGTATGGCAGATACGCAGTATTTT.

This clone appeared a few times. CDR3 loop: CSVATSGVYNEQFF. The CDR3, as DNA: TGCAGCGTAGCCACTAGCGGGGTATACAATGAGCAGTTCTTC. The chain couples TRBV29-1 to TRBJ2-1, with TRBD2 identical over 10 bases. Looked up from germline, CDR1 is SQVTM and CDR2 is ANQGSEA. The CDR3 is 14 residues long. V lost 6 bases to trimming and J lost 4 bases; unmatched junction nucleotides: 6.

The chain joins TRBV30 to TRBJ2-3; D is uncertain. Germline V gives CDR1 GTSNPN, CDR2 SVGIG (reference sequence). Trimming pared 1 base from V and 4 bases from J, leaving 15 bases between. The CDR3 runs to 15 residues. The CDR3 DNA follows: TGTGCCTGGAGTGGATTTAGCCCGCTTGCAGATACGCAGTATTTT. This encodes CAWSGFSPLADTQYF. The full variable domain, with the rest looked up from reference TRBV30 and TRBJ2-3, is SQTIHQWPATLVQPVGSPLSLECTVEGTSNPNLYWYRQAAGRGLQLLFYSVGIGQISSEVPQNLSASRPQDRQFILSSKKLLLSDSGFYLCAWSGFSPLADTQYFGPGTRLTVL.

The chain recombines TRBV7-9 with TRBJ2-5, with D tentatively TRBD2 (6 bases). Germline V gene sequence: CDR1 SEHNR, CDR2 FQNEAQ (reference sequence). The CDR3 extends over 13 amino acids. V was clipped by 6 bases and J by 5 bases, with 13 bases between them. CDR3 residues: CASRKLAGETQYF. The CDR3 DNA reads TGTGCCAGCAGGAAGCTCGCGGGGGAGACCCAGTACTTC.

The chain links TRBV30 to TRBJ1-3; D is uncertain. V was trimmed by 0 bases and J by 0 bases, leaving 15 bases between them. The CDR3 sequence is 17 residues long. Germline CDR1 and CDR2: GTSNPN and SVGIG (reference sequence). In DNA form, the CDR3 reads TGTGCCTGGAGTGTAAGTCGTACGTCGAGCTCTGGAAACACCATATATTTT. Translation gives CAWSVSRTSSSGNTIYF. The variable domain in full, with the rest retrieved from reference TRBV30 and TRBJ1-3, is SQTIHQWPATLVQPVGSPLSLECTVEGTSNPNLYWYRQAAGRGLQLLFYSVGIGQISSEVPQNLSASRPQDRQFILSSKKLLLSDSGFYLCAWSVSRTSSSGNTIYFGEGSWLTVV.

This clone was counted a few times. This rearrangement joins TRBV11-3 to TRBJ2-3; D gene uncertain. V lost 4 bases and J 5 bases, leaving 13 bases between the germline ends. Germline assignment: CDR1 SGHNT and CDR2 YENEEA. CDR3 length equals 14 residues. CDR3 amino acids: CASSSQGEVDTQYF. The CDR3 DNA is TGTGCCAGCAGCTCACAAGGAGAGGTAGATACGCAGTATTTT. The full variable domain, with the rest looked up from reference TRBV11-3 and TRBJ2-3, is EAGVVQSPRYKIIEKKQPVAFWCNPISGHNTLYWYLQNLGQGPELLIRYENEEAVDDSQLPKDRFSAERLKGVDSTLKIQPAELGDSAVYLCASSSQGEVDTQYFGPGTRLTVL.

The genes are TRBV29-1 and TRBJ2-2; a possible D gene is TRBD2 (6 bases). Trimming stripped 7 bases from V and 1 base from J, with 10 bases between. Germline assignment: CDR1 SQVTM and CDR2 ANQGSEA. The CDR3 totals 13 residues. CDR3 DNA: TGCAGCGGCGGGACTTTGAACACCGGGGAGCTGTTTTTT. It is translated as CSGGTLNTGELFF.

This chain uses TRBV28 with TRBJ2-1; maybe TRBD1 (6 bases). In germline, CDR1 is MDHEN, CDR2 SYDVKM. The length of the CDR3 is 14 residues. Between the trimmed V and J ends, which lost 5 bases and 8 bases, there was a span of 16 bases. The CDR3 nucleotides read TGTGCCAGCAGTACGACGTCACAGGGCCATGAGCAGTTCTTC. It codes for CASSTTSQGHEQFF.

A single count supports this clone. This sequence joins TRBV4-1 and TRBJ1-3, with D perhaps TRBD1 (5 bases). CDR1 MGHRA and CDR2 YSYEKL come from the germline V gene. The CDR3 is 17 residues long. V lost 1 base and J 1 base, leaving 14 bases between the germline ends. The CDR3 nucleotides are TGCGCCAGCAGCCAAGGTGCTCCTAAGGGGTCTGGAAACACCATATATTTT. Translated, it gives CASSQGAPKGSGNTIYF.

The chain employs TRBV11-3 and TRBJ2-5; the D is unclear. CDR1 is SGHNT and CDR2 is YENEEA in the germline V gene. The germline V and J ends were trimmed by 4 bases and 5 bases, with 11 bases remaining between them. The CDR3 loop spans 13 amino acids. In DNA, the CDR3 is TGTGCCAGCAGCTCCTTGACTGCCGAGACCCAGTACTTC. Protein product: CASSSLTAETQYF. Full variable domain (outside the CDR3, taken from reference TRBV11-3 and TRBJ2-5): EAGVVQSPRYKIIEKKQPVAFWCNPISGHNTLYWYLQNLGQGPELLIRYENEEAVDDSQLPKDRFSAERLKGVDSTLKIQPAELGDSAVYLCASSSLTAETQYFGPGTRLLVL.

This clone was counted between two and nine times. The rearrangement uses TRBV29-1 and TRBJ2-5; weak D call: TRBD1 (7 bases). V lost 5 bases to trimming and J lost 1 base, with 20 bases between them. CDR1 and CDR2 (germline): SQVTM, ANQGSEA. The CDR3 is 16 amino acids. CDR3 in amino acids: CSVSRWRGLAQETQYF. In DNA form, the CDR3 reads TGCAGCGTTTCCCGCTGGAGGGGGCTGGCCCAAGAGACCCAGTACTTC.

This clone was seen a few times. The CDR3: CATSGRPSKRAEYNEQFF. The CDR3 nucleotides are TGTGCCACCAGCGGCCGGCCTTCGAAGAGGGCCGAGTACAATGAGCAGTTCTTC. The V gene is TRBV15, the J gene TRBJ2-1; TRBD2 is a possible D gene (5 bases). Germline values: CDR1 LNHNV, CDR2 YYDKDF (reference sequence). V was trimmed by 5 bases and J by 4 bases, leaving 24 bases between them. This CDR3 spans 18 amino acids. Using reference TRBV15 and TRBJ2-1 for the parts outside the CDR3, the full variable domain is DAMVIQNPRYQVTQFGKPVTLSCSQTLNHNVMYWYQQKSSQAPKLLFHYYDKDFNNEADTPDNFQSRRPNTSFCFLDIRSPGLGDTAMYLCATSGRPSKRAEYNEQFFGPGTRLTVL.

This chain joins TRBV2 and TRBJ2-1, with TRBD1 as a possible D gene (6 bases). CDR3 length: 13 residues. Germline values: CDR1 SNHLY, CDR2 FYNNEI. Trimming shortened V by 6 bases and J by 10 bases, and 16 bases separated the two germline ends. CDR3 amino acids: CASSSGAQGEQFF. CDR3 DNA: TGTGCCAGCAGCTCAGGGGCCCAGGGGGAGCAGTTCTTC. Complete variable domain (other parts from reference TRBV2 and TRBJ2-1): EPEVTQTPSHQVTQMGQEVILRCVPISNHLYFYWYRQILGQKVEFLVSFYNNEISEKSEIFDDQFSVERPDGSNFTLKIRSTKLEDSAMYFCASSSGAQGEQFFGPGTRLTVL.

The chain links TRBV27 to TRBJ2-7, with 10 bases aligning to TRBD2. The V and J ends lost 5 bases and 3 bases, in that order; junction bases with no gene match: 10. Germline CDR1 is MNHEY and CDR2 is SMNVEV (reference sequence). This CDR3 has 16 residues. The CDR3 sequence is CASSLWSLAGFYEQYF. The CDR3 nucleotides are TGTGCCAGCAGTCTATGGTCACTAGCGGGATTCTACGAGCAGTACTTC.

This clone came up a few times. The rearrangement uses TRBV18 and TRBJ1-1, with 9 positions matching TRBD1. Germline CDR1 KGHSH, CDR2 LQKENI. V shed 3 bases, J shed 0 bases, and the junction held 2 bases outside the gene matches. The CDR3 runs to 15 residues. The CDR3 region is CASSPWTGVNTEAFF. CDR3 nucleotide sequence: TGTGCCAGCTCACCCTGGACAGGGGTGAACACTGAAGCTTTCTTT.

This clone was seen a few times. The chain has TRBV7-2 and TRBJ2-7, with TRBD2 identical over 8 bases. This CDR3 has 15 residues. V shed 5 bases, J shed 1 base, and the junction held 7 bases outside the gene matches. CDR1 is SGHTA, CDR2 FQGNSA, per germline. The CDR3 region is CASSQEGGRSYEQYF. The DNA for the CDR3 is TGTGCCAGCAGCCAGGAGGGCGGGAGGTCCTACGAGCAGTACTTC.

The genes are TRBV19 and TRBJ1-2; D gene unclear. With 3 bases removed from V and 8 bases from J, the gap between germline ends came to 13 bases. The CDR3 runs 13 residues. Germline V gene lookup returns CDR1 LNHDA and CDR2 SQIVND (reference sequence). The DNA of the CDR3 is TGTGCCAGTAGTATGAGTGCTGCGGGCGGCTACACCTTC. This sequence encodes CASSMSAAGGYTF.

CDR3 DNA: TGTGCCAGCTCACCCGGGGTGAGCTCCTACAATGAGCAGTTCTTC. It is translated as CASSPGVSSYNEQFF. The chain recombines TRBV18 with TRBJ2-1; D might be TRBD2 (5 bases). CDR3 size: 15 residues. V was clipped by 3 bases and J by 0 bases, with 9 bases between them. Germline CDR1 reads KGHSH; CDR2 reads LQKENI.

This clone has just a few counts. This sequence joins TRBV27 and TRBJ2-5; TRBD1 agrees at 9 bases. Germline trimming cut 6 bases from V and 4 bases from J; bases unmatched to any gene: 9. The CDR3 consists of 15 residues. Germline assignment: CDR1 MNHEY and CDR2 SMNVEV (reference sequence). CDR3 sequence: CASSLDRGEGETQYF. CDR3 coding DNA: TGTGCCAGCAGCCTAGACAGGGGGGAAGGAGAGACCCAGTACTTC.

The rearrangement links TRBV28 to TRBJ2-7; no clear D. There are 13 residues in the CDR3. Germline-derived CDR1 and CDR2 are MDHEN and SYDVKM. Trimming removed 5 bases from V and 0 bases from J, with 8 bases in between. The CDR3 loop is CASSGPSSYEQYF. DNA for the CDR3: TGTGCCAGCAGTGGGCCGAGCTCCTACGAGCAGTACTTC.

The CDR3 coding sequence is TGTGCCAGCAGCTTGGGGGCGTGGGGGGTCGACACCGGGGAGCTGTTTTTT. It codes for CASSLGAWGVDTGELFF. The chain uses TRBV5-4 and TRBJ2-2; TRBD2 might be the D (6 bases). Germline V gene data show CDR1 as SGHNT and CDR2 as YYREEE (reference sequence). The V end was cut by 0 bases, the J end by 3 bases, with 15 bases between. The CDR3 length is 17 residues. Together with reference TRBV5-4 and TRBJ2-2, the CDR3 gives the full variable domain: ETGVTQSPTHLIKTRGQQVTLRCSSQSGHNTVSWYQQALGQGPQFIFQYYREEENGRGNFPPRFSGLQFPNYSSELNVNALELDDSALYLCASSLGAWGVDTGELFFGEGSRLTVL.

V gene TRBV5-4 combines with J gene TRBJ2-5; the D gene is possibly TRBD2 (6 bases). V was pared by 0 bases and J by 6 bases, with 12 bases between. Germline CDR1 SGHNT, CDR2 YYREEE (reference sequence). This CDR3 has 14 amino acids. CDR3 amino acids: CASSLAGGIKTQYF. For the CDR3, the DNA is TGTGCCAGCAGCTTGGCCGGGGGAATAAAGACCCAGTACTTC.

This clone was seen ten or more times. V usage is TRBV23-1 and J usage is TRBJ2-5, with TRBD1 identical over 7 bases. TRBV23-1 is noted as an ORF with a role that remains uncertain. The CDR3 has 14 residues. With 4 bases clipped from V and 2 bases from J, the junction kept 4 bases outside the gene matches. The CDR3 nucleotides read TGCGCCAGCAGTCCGACAGGGCCGCAAGAGACCCAGTACTTC. Translated: CASSPTGPQETQYF.

This clone has a handful of counts. The chain uses TRBV11-3 and TRBJ2-1; the D gene is possibly TRBD1 (6 bases). The CDR3 is 15 amino acids. V lost 4 bases and J lost 4, with 14 bases in between. Germline V gene lookup returns CDR1 SGHNT and CDR2 YENEEA. The DNA for the CDR3 is TGTGCCAGCAGCTCCGCCGGGACAACATACAATGAGCAGTTCTTC. Translated: CASSSAGTTYNEQFF.

The gene calls are TRBV19 and TRBJ1-1; D is undetermined. The CDR3 runs to 14 residues. Germline V CDR1 and CDR2: LNHDA, SQIVND (reference sequence). Trimming removed 6 bases from V and 0 bases from J, with 11 bases in between. CDR3: CASRTNVMNTEAFF. For the CDR3, the DNA is TGTGCCAGTAGGACAAATGTAATGAACACTGAAGCTTTCTTT.

The gene calls are TRBV7-2 and TRBJ2-1; TRBD2 is a possible D gene (6 bases). CDR1 and CDR2 (germline): SGHTA, FQGNSA. The V end was cut by 5 bases, the J end by 3 bases, with 11 bases between. CDR3 size: 14 residues. DNA for the CDR3: TGTGCCAGCAGCACCAGTAGCGGCTACAATGAGCAGTTCTTC. It specifies CASSTSSGYNEQFF.

The sample holds a few counts of this clone. The chain joins TRBV28 to TRBJ2-7; 8 bases are a match to TRBD1. Trimming cost V 2 bases and J 0 bases; bases outside gene matches: 3. The CDR3 is 15 residues long. Per the germline V gene, CDR1 is MDHEN and CDR2 is SYDVKM. CDR3 in amino acids: CASSLPGTGSYEQYF. CDR3 sequence (DNA): TGTGCCAGCAGTTTACCCGGGACAGGCTCCTACGAGCAGTACTTC.